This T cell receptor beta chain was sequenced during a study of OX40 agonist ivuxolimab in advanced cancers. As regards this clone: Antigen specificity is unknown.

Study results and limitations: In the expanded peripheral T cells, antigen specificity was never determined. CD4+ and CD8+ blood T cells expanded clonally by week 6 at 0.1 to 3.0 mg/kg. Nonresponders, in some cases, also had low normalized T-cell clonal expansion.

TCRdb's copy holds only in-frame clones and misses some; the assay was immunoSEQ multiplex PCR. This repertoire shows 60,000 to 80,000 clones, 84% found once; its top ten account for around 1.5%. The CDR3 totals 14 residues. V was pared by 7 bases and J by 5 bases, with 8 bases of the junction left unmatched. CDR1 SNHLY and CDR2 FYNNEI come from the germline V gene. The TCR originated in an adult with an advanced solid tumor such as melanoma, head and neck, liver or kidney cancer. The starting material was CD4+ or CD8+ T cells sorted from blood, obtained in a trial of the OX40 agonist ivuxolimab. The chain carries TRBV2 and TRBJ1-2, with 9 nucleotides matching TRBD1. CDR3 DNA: TGTGCCAGCAAAAGGGACAGGGTGGAATATGGCTACACCTTC. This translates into CASKRDRVEYGYTF.